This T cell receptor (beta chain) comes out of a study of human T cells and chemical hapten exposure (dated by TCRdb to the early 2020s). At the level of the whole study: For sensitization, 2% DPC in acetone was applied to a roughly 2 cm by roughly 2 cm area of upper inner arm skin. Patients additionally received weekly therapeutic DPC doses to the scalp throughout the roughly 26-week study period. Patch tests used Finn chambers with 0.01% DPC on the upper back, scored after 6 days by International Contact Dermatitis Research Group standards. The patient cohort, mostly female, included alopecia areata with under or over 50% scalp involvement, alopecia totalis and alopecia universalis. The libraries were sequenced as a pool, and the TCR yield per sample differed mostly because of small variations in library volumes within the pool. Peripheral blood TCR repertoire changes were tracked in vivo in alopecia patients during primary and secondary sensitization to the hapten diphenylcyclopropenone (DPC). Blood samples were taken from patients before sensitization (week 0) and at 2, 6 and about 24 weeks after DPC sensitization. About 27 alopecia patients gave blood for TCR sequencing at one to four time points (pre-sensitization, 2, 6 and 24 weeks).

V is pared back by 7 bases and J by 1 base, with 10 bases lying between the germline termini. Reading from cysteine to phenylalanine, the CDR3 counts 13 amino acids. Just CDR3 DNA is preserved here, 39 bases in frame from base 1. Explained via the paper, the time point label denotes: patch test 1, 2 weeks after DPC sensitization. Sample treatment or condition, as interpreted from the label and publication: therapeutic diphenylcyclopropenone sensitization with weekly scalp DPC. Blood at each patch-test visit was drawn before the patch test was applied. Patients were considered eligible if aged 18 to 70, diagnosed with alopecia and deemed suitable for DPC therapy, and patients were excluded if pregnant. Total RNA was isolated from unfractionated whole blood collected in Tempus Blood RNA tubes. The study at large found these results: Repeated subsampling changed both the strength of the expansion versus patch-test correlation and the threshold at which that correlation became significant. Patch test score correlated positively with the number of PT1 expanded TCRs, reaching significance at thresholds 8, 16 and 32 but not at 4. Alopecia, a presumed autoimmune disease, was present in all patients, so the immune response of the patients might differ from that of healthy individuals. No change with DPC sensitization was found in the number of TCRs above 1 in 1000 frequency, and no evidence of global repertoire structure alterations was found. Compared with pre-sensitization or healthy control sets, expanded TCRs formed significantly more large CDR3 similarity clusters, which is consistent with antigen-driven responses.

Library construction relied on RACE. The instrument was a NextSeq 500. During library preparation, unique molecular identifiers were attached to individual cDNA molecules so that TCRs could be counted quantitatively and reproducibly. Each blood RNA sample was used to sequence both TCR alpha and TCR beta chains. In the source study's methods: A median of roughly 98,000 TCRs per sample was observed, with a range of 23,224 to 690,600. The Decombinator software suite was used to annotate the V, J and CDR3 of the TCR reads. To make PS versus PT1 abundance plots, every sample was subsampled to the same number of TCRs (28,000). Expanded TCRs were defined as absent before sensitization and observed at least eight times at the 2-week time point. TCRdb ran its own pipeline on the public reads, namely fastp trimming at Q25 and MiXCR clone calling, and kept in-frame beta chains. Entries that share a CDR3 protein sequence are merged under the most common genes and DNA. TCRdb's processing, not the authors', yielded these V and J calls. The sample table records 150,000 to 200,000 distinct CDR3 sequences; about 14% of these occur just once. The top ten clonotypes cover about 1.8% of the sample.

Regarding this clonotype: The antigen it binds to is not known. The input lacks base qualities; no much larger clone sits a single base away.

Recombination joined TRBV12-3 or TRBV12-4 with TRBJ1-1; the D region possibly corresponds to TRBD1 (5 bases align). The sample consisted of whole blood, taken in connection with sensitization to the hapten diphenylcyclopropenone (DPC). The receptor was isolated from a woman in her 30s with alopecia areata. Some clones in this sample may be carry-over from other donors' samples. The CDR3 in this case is CASIPTANTEAFF. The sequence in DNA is TGTGCCAGCATCCCGACAGCGAACACTGAAGCTTTCTTT.